This is a list of T cell receptor beta chains from one sample in a study of blood T cell repertoires in COVID-19. Only in-frame clones appear in the TCRdb table, and some are missing; sequencing was by immunoSEQ multiplex PCR. The data contain about 32,000 clones, 75% to 90% of them singletons. The sequenced material came from peripheral blood. These receptors were taken from a man aged 50-60 years with active or convalescent COVID-19. The CDR3 runs from the conserved cysteine through the conserved F or W. D genes are given only for firm matches. Not all rows give a size; the values are once, few, many and, for expanded clones, a class.

V gene,J gene,D gene,clone size,CDR3 DNA,CDR3 protein
TRBV6-5,TRBJ2-5,TRBD1,NA,TGTGCCAGCAGCCGCACAGGGGGCGTCCAAGAGACCCAGTACTTC,CASSRTGGVQETQYF
TRBV9,TRBJ2-1,NA,NA,TGTGCCAGCAGCGTAGCAGGGGAAACCTACAATGAGCAGTTCTTC,CASSVAGETYNEQFF
TRBV5-8,TRBJ1-1,NA,NA,TGTGCCAGCAGCTTGGATCCCCGGCGGGGGTCCCTTGTGAACACTGAAGCTTTCTTT,CASSLDPRRGSLVNTEAFF
TRBV19,TRBJ2-5,NA,NA,TGTGCCAGTAGTAGAGGAGATCAAGAGACCCAGTACTTC,CASSRGDQETQYF
TRBV19,TRBJ2-6,TRBD1,once,TGTGCCACCCACAGGGGAAGTAGCTCTGGGGCCAACGTCCTGACTTTC,CATHRGSSSGANVLTF
TRBV28,TRBJ2-7,TRBD2,NA,TGTGCCAGCAGTTTATCTGGGGGGGGTTCCTACGAGCAGTACTTC,CASSLSGGGSYEQYF
TRBV6-6,TRBJ2-1,TRBD2,NA,TGTGCCAGCAAGAAGCGGGACCCTTCGGGTGAGCAGTTCTTC,CASKKRDPSGEQFF
TRBV9,TRBJ1-3,NA,NA,TGTGCCAGCAGCGTAATGAGCTCTGGAAACACCATATATTTT,CASSVMSSGNTIYF
TRBV3-1/TRBV3-2,TRBJ2-7,NA,NA,TGTGCCAGCAGCCAGACTGACTATGGCGAGCAGTACTTC,CASSQTDYGEQYF
TRBV4-1,TRBJ1-4,NA,once,TGCGCCAGCAGCCCGGGCGGAGGTTTTAATGAAAAACTGTTTTTT,CASSPGGGFNEKLFF
TRBV10-3,TRBJ2-2,NA,NA,TGTGCCATCAGTGAGTCAGGAGGGCATAACACCGGGGAGCTGTTTTTT,CAISESGGHNTGELFF
TRBV20-1,TRBJ2-2,NA,once,TGCAGTGCTAGTCGCAGGGTCAACACCGGGGAGCTGTTTTTT,CSASRRVNTGELFF
TRBV7-9,TRBJ2-3,NA,NA,TGTGCCAGCAGCTTAGAGCGGGTAGCCCGGAGCACAGATACGCAGTATTTT,CASSLERVARSTDTQYF
TRBV6-6,TRBJ2-5,NA,NA,TGTGCCAGCAGTTACTACGGGCGGGACCCCGTGGAGACCCAGTACTTC,CASSYYGRDPVETQYF
TRBV5-1,TRBJ2-7,TRBD2,NA,TGCGCCAGCAGCGAGGGGACTAGCGGGGGTCCGTGGGTCCCCTACGAGCAGTACTTC,CASSEGTSGGPWVPYEQYF
TRBV5-8,TRBJ1-2,TRBD1,NA,TGTGCCAGCAGCCTTACAGGGGGCTTCTATGGCTACACCTTC,CASSLTGGFYGYTF
TRBV4-3,TRBJ1-5,NA,NA,TGCGCCAGCAGCCTCACTCTTACGGAGAGTCAGCCCCAGCATTTT,CASSLTLTESQPQHF
TRBV6-4,TRBJ2-3,TRBD2,NA,TGTGCCAGGTCTAGCGGGAGGGGGGTTGCTAGCACAGATACGCAGTATTTT,CARSSGRGVASTDTQYF
TRBV4-3,TRBJ2-1,NA,NA,TGCGCCAGCAGCCAAGGAGAGGGAGGATACAATGAGCAGTTCTTC,CASSQGEGGYNEQFF
TRBV7-9,TRBJ1-6,NA,NA,TGTGCCAGCAGCTCGTTCACCGGGATCTATAATTCACCCCTCCACTTT,CASSSFTGIYNSPLHF
TRBV7-8,TRBJ1-1,NA,NA,TGTGCCAGCAGCCGAGGGGGGCTGATGAACACTGAAGCTTTCTTT,CASSRGGLMNTEAFF
TRBV5-4,TRBJ2-2,TRBD2,NA,TGTGCCAGCAGCTTGGGTGCGGGAGTTGTTTCCGGGGAGCTGTTTTTT,CASSLGAGVVSGELFF
TRBV19,TRBJ2-7,TRBD2,NA,TGTGCCAGTAGTATGGATCTAGCGGGACCCTCCTACGAGCAGTACTTC,CASSMDLAGPSYEQYF
TRBV12-5,TRBJ1-2,TRBD1,NA,TGTGCTAGTGGTTTGACAGGGGGCCACTATGGCTACACCTTC,CASGLTGGHYGYTF
TRBV7-2,TRBJ1-5,NA,NA,TGTGCCAGCAGCTGGGGGGGGGAGGCCCAGCATTTT,CASSWGGEAQHF
TRBV18,TRBJ1-6,TRBD1,NA,TGTGCCAGCTCACCAATCGGACAGGGAGGATCACCCCTCCACTTT,CASSPIGQGGSPLHF
TRBV29-1,TRBJ2-1,TRBD2,NA,TGCAGCGTTCCTCGACTAGCGGGAGTGGTTGAGCAGTTCTTC,CSVPRLAGVVEQFF
TRBV11-2,TRBJ1-2,NA,few,TGTGCCAGCAGCTTAGTCCAGGCCTATGGCTACACCTTC,CASSLVQAYGYTF
TRBV7-2,TRBJ2-3,TRBD2,NA,TGTGCCAGCAGCTTAGGTAGGACTAGCGGGAGTGCAGATACGCAGTATTTT,CASSLGRTSGSADTQYF
TRBV5-5,TRBJ1-6,NA,NA,TGTGCCAGCAGCGACCACCCGACTGCCTCCTATAATTCACCCCTCCACTTT,CASSDHPTASYNSPLHF
TRBV27,TRBJ2-7,TRBD1,NA,TGTGCCAGCAGTGTGTTCGGGGGCAGGGGGCTCAACGAGCAGTACTTC,CASSVFGGRGLNEQYF
TRBV13,TRBJ1-3,NA,NA,TGTGCCAGCAGCACGCGGACAGTCTCTGGAAACACCATATATTTT,CASSTRTVSGNTIYF
TRBV18,TRBJ1-2,NA,NA,TGTGCCAGCTCACCACCGAACAGGGCCGCTAACTATGGCTACACCTTC,CASSPPNRAANYGYTF
TRBV25-1,TRBJ2-3,NA,NA,TGTGCCAGCATAAACACAGATACGCAGTATTTT,CASINTDTQYF
TRBV7-8,TRBJ2-7,NA,NA,TGTGCCAGCAGCTCGGACAATTACGAGCAGTACTTC,CASSSDNYEQYF
TRBV18,TRBJ2-1,TRBD2,NA,TGTGCCAGCTCACCAGGACTAGCGGGAGATGGTGAGCAGTTCTTC,CASSPGLAGDGEQFF
TRBV19,TRBJ2-5,NA,NA,TGTGCCAGTAATCCAAACCGAGGAGGGGAGACCCAGTACTTC,CASNPNRGGETQYF
TRBV7-8,TRBJ1-1,NA,NA,TGTGCCAGCAGCTGGGGGCTGAACACTGAAGCTTTCTTT,CASSWGLNTEAFF
TRBV4-3,TRBJ2-7,NA,NA,TGCGCCAGCAGCCAACAAACTACCTACGAGCAGTACTTC,CASSQQTTYEQYF
TRBV3-1/TRBV3-2,TRBJ2-5,TRBD2,NA,TGTGCCAGCAGCCAAGATGGGCGGGAGAGAGAGACCCAGTACTTC,CASSQDGRERETQYF
TRBV18,TRBJ1-5,NA,few,TGTGCCAGCTCACCAGTTGCACAGGGCACTCAGCCCCAGCATTTT,CASSPVAQGTQPQHF
TRBV10-3,TRBJ2-7,NA,NA,TGTGCCATCAGTGACACCGGGACACACTCCTACGAGCAGTACTTC,CAISDTGTHSYEQYF
TRBV28,TRBJ2-5,NA,NA,TGTGCCAGCCTTCCTAGCAAAGAGACCCAGTACTTC,CASLPSKETQYF
TRBV7-2,TRBJ2-7,TRBD2,NA,TGTGCCAGCAGCTTCGGGGGGTCAAGTTACGAGCAGTACTTC,CASSFGGSSYEQYF
TRBV28,TRBJ1-6,NA,NA,TGTGCCAGCAGTTTGCTGCCTGGACTTAATTCACCCCTCCACTTT,CASSLLPGLNSPLHF
TRBV19,TRBJ1-2,TRBD1,NA,TGTGCCAGTTCACCCCGGGACAGGGCAACGGGTTATGGCTACACCTTC,CASSPRDRATGYGYTF
TRBV5-8,TRBJ2-1,NA,NA,TGTGCCAGCAGCTTGGCCAGGGCTAGCGTAGACAATGAGCAGTTCTTC,CASSLARASVDNEQFF
TRBV25-1,TRBJ2-3,TRBD2,NA,TGTGCCAGCAGTGCCGGGACTAGCGGGAGGGGGGATACGCAGTATTTT,CASSAGTSGRGDTQYF
TRBV5-1,TRBJ1-4,NA,NA,TGCGCCAGCAGCTGGGGGGACGCGGGTAATGAAAAACTGTTTTTT,CASSWGDAGNEKLFF
TRBV21-1,TRBJ1-5,NA,NA,TGTGCCAGCACCCACAGGGGCAATCAGCCCCAGCATTTT,CASTHRGNQPQHF
TRBV11-2,TRBJ2-5,NA,once,TGTGCCAGCAGCTTCGGGAACCAAGAGACCCAGTACTTC,CASSFGNQETQYF
TRBV7-9,TRBJ2-2,TRBD2,NA,TGTGCCAGCAGCCATAATAATCCGACTAGCCGAAGGGCCGGGGAGCTGTTTTTT,CASSHNNPTSRRAGELFF